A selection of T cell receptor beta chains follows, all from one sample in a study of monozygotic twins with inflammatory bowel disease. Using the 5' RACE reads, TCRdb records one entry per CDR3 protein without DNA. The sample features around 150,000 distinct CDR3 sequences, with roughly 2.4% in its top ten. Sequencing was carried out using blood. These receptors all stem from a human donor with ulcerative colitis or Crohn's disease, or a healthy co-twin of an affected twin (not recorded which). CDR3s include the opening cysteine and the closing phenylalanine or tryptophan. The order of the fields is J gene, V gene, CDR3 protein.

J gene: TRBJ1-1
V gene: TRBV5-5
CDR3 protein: CASSSSGGDTEAFF

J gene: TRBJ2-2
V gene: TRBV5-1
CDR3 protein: CASSLDYRTNTGELFF

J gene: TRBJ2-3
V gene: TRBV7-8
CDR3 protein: CASSLGTGDTQYF

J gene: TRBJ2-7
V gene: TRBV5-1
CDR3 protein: CASSPAPTLYEQYF

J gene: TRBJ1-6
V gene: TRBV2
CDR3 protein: CASTSSNSPLHF

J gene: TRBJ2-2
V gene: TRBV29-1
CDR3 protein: CSVFAGGSTGELFF

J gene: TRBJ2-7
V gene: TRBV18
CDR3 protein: CASSHASGSVIFEQYF

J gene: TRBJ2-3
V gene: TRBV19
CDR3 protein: CATKTSGRADTQYF

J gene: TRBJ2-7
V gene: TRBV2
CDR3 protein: CASSEGGQGAYEQYF

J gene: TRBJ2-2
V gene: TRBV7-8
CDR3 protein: CAARAGGNTGELFF

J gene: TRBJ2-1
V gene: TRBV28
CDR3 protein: CASSPYWTGISPLPGNEQFF